The 5 T cell receptor beta chains listed next were all sequenced from one sample in a study of cytomegalovirus exposure and HLA in healthy donors. The PCR made use of 60 Vbeta and 13 Jbeta primers. Profiling relied on immunoSEQ multiplex PCR, and the TCRdb table lists in-frame clones only, not all of them. Of some 99,000 clones detected, around 73% appear once; the ten largest clones hold around 7.7%. Material for sequencing was PBMCs. The origin of the receptors is a man aged 35 to 55 in good health and CMV-seronegative.

The chain employs TRBV7-7 and TRBJ2-2; D is perhaps TRBD1 (5 bases). In germline, CDR1 is SSHAT, CDR2 FNYEAQ (reference sequence). The CDR3 is made up of 14 amino acids. The CDR3 DNA follows: TGTGCTACCGATTCAGGGTTGTCCACCGGGGAGCTGTTTTTT. The encoded protein is CATDSGLSTGELFF.

This clone was picked up a small number of times. The V gene is TRBV7-6, the J gene TRBJ2-1; 9 positions match TRBD1. This CDR3 is 17 amino acids long. The V segment lost 5 bases and the J segment 2 bases; nucleotides outside the gene matches: 10. Germline V lookup: CDR1 SGHVS, CDR2 FNYEAQ. The CDR3 sequence: CASSLHAGQGTYNEQFF. DNA for the CDR3: TGTGCCAGCAGCCTACACGCCGGACAGGGGACCTACAATGAGCAGTTCTTC.

The table lists this clone with a few counts. The chain employs TRBV14 and TRBJ1-2; 10 bases align to TRBD1. V was clipped by 4 bases and J by 4 bases; unmatched bases: 3. Germline V gene lookup returns CDR1 SGHDN and CDR2 FVKESK. This CDR3 is 14 amino acids long. The CDR3 coding sequence is TGTGCCAGCAGCCTACGGACAGGGGGCTATGGCTACACCTTC. Translating it yields CASSLRTGGYGYTF.

The genes are TRBV5-1 and TRBJ1-3, with 7 bases lining up with TRBD1. The CDR3 sequence is 14 residues long. CDR1 SGHRS and CDR2 YFSETQ come from the germline V gene. V dropped 3 bases and J dropped 4; count of bases not matched to a gene: 4. The CDR3 bases are TGCGCCAGCAGCTCCCGGACAGGCGGAAACACCATATATTTT. Encoded protein: CASSSRTGGNTIYF.

The chain uses TRBV5-1 and TRBJ1-4, with TRBD1 identical over 7 bases. V shed 0 bases, J shed 7 bases, and the junction held 3 bases outside the gene matches. The germline V gene has CDR1 SGHRS and CDR2 YFSETQ. This CDR3 comprises 14 residues. The CDR3 reads CASSLGQGLEKLFF. In DNA form, the CDR3 reads TGCGCCAGCAGCTTGGGACAGGGACTTGAAAAACTGTTTTTT.